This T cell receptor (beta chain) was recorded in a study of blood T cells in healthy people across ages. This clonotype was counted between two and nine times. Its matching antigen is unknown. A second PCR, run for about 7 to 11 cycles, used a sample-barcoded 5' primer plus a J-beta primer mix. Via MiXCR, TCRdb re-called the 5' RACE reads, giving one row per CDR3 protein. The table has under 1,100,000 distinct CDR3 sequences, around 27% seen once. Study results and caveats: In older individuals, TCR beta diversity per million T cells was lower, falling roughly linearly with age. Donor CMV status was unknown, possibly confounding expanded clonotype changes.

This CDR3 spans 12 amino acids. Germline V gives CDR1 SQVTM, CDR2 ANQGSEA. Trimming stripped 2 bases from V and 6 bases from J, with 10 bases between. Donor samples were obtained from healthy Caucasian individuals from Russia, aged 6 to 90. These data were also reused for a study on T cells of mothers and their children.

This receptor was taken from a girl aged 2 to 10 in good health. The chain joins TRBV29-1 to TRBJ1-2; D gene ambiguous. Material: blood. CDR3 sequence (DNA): TGCAGCGTTGAAAGCGTCTTGGATGGCTACACCTTC. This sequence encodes CSVESVLDGYTF.